A selection of T cell receptor beta chains follows, all from one sample in a study of CXCR3-negative and CXCR3-positive naive CD8 T cells. From its re-call of the 5' RACE reads, TCRdb lists each CDR3 protein once, without DNA. Its clone listing holds 150,000 to 180,000 distinct CDR3 sequences. Sequenced: naive CXCR3+ CD8+ T cells from blood. Source of these receptors: a human donor in good health. Some clones in this sample may be carry-over from other donors' samples. Both conserved end residues are part of each CDR3.

CSARGEGHDEQFF TRBJ2-1 TRBV20-1
CSAPGLAGMQFF TRBJ2-1 TRBV20-1
CSIIRVGGGFNEQFF TRBJ2-1 TRBV20-1
CASSPGQTYEQYF TRBJ2-7 TRBV27
CASSSEGGEAAFF TRBJ1-1 TRBV7-8
CASSGRRLLRSTDTQYF TRBJ2-3 TRBV28
CASSSGLGENIQYF TRBJ2-4 TRBV7-3
CASSMLAGVFEQYF TRBJ2-7 TRBV7-9
CASSLGTGSNGAFF TRBJ1-1 TRBV13
CASSSRTGNTEAFF TRBJ1-1 TRBV9
CASSVDSGYRVQFF TRBJ2-1 TRBV9
CASSSNSPLHF TRBJ1-6 TRBV13
CASREQGSYNEQFF TRBJ2-1 TRBV12-3/TRBV12-4
CSARQPTGTAYENEQFF TRBJ2-1 TRBV20-1
CASSFTTGYGYTF TRBJ1-2 TRBV5-1
CASSHQGPNEKLFF TRBJ1-4 TRBV6-6
CASSFRRERGYGYTF TRBJ1-2 TRBV11-2
CASSFTGLADNEQFF TRBJ2-1 TRBV7-9
CSVEGGDITYNEQFF TRBJ2-1 TRBV29-1
CASSRPIDRTWGGEQFF TRBJ2-1 TRBV5-1
CASSLSGTTNEKLFF TRBJ1-4 TRBV6-5
CASSQEAGGFGEQYF TRBJ2-7 TRBV4-1
CSVELGQGAGELFF TRBJ2-2 TRBV29-1
CASSKPGGRPVF TRBJ1-6 TRBV21-1
CASSHPKVAGVTDTQYF TRBJ2-3 TRBV9
CASSTTGGDEQYF TRBJ2-7 TRBV5-1
CASSPVGVYEQYF TRBJ2-7 TRBV12-3/TRBV12-4
CASSLGVGGYGYTF TRBJ1-2 TRBV7-9
CASSSTTEGTDEAFF TRBJ1-1 TRBV28
CASSQDRWGAYEQYF TRBJ2-7 TRBV4-3
CASSLSGGTVVWTQYF TRBJ2-3 TRBV11-2
CASSIDGDYGYTF TRBJ1-2 TRBV19
CASSKGPASVEQFF TRBJ2-1 TRBV21-1
CASSLGQGLFF TRBJ2-2 TRBV5-1
CASSLAGATDTQYF TRBJ2-3 TRBV13
CASSRALAGDYEQYF TRBJ2-7 TRBV4-1
CANCPRTETQYF TRBJ2-5 TRBV7-9
CSVFSRIARGYEQYF TRBJ2-7 TRBV29-1
CASSFPGQPSYNEQFF TRBJ2-1 TRBV12-3/TRBV12-4
CASTAGGQQYF TRBJ2-7 TRBV27
CVSSSGLAGGNTGELFF TRBJ2-2 TRBV7-6
CASSPPATGGNDLRETQYF TRBJ2-5 TRBV18
CASSFTDMSYEQYF TRBJ2-7 TRBV28
CSANTGLPEAFF TRBJ1-1 TRBV29-1
CSVEGGQRNTEAFF TRBJ1-1 TRBV29-1
CASSYEPRGGNEKLFF TRBJ1-4 TRBV6-5
CAGTVHPTYEQYF TRBJ2-7 TRBV2
CASSFGAADTQYF TRBJ2-3 TRBV11-2